This TCR beta chain was sequenced in a study of tumor-infiltrating lymphocytes in localized non-small cell lung cancer (dated by TCRdb to the early 2020s). Concerning the study at large: Patients whose samples were collected after neoadjuvant chemotherapy, as well as both smokers and never-smokers and several histologies, were included in the cohort. A total of under 65 patients were part of the paired comparison of immunoSEQ T-cell fraction between tumor and uninvolved lung. Flow cytometry, multiplex immunofluorescence, RNA-seq, exome sequencing and proteomics were applied to the same patients as TCR sequencing, which was one of several integrated assays. In total, the ICON cohort consisted of fewer than 190 surgical patients with localized non-small cell lung cancer who had their tumors resected. Each patient contributed resected tumor tissue and uninvolved lung tissue from the same patient, described as non-adjacent to the tumor. What the study reported, not specific to this receptor: Because different assays used different pieces of the same tissue, intratumor heterogeneity could not be separated from technical variation. Recurrence-free survival showed no association with tumor T-cell fraction from TCR sequencing (p = 0.61). Assay coverage varied across patients depending on available tissue quantity, so only a subset of the cohort had TCR sequencing. Higher T cell infiltration in tumors than in uninvolved lung tissue was supported by TCRbeta sequencing, consistent with immunofluorescence CD3 counts. The TCR-derived T-cell fraction showed no difference between the flow cytometry-defined immunotypes IM1 (good prognosis) and IM2 (poor prognosis).

Patient enrollment in ICON started in the first half of 2016, and the final patient was enrolled in 2018. A subcohort of around 76 patients provided fresh tumor and matched uninvolved tissue for in-depth immune analyses, with TCR sequencing among those analyses. DNA for TCR sequencing was isolated from bulk tissue, and no cell sorting was done. This clone has just a few counts. Its target antigen remains unknown. Per-nucleotide qualities are absent, and no much larger clonotype sits a single base away. TCR sequencing with the immunoSEQ assay provided the T-cell fraction in tumor and uninvolved lung tissue. The study's own analysis went as follows. For survival analysis, patients were divided into high (upper tertile) and low (lower two tertiles) T-cell fraction groups, which were compared by log-rank test. A signed-rank test was used to test differences in T-cell fraction between paired tumor and uninvolved lung samples. The table comes from immuneACCESS by way of TCRdb, which keeps in-frame sequences with V and J called. Part of the clones is missing from these tables; in studies checked, under half for an unresolved V gene and the rest for unknown reasons. The V and J calls and clone size come from that table; D and trimming were worked out from the DNA. The sample contains some 8,000 clones, over 75% of them found a single time. The ten most abundant clones make up approximately 4.6% of the sample.

The source material was lung tumor tissue. The receptor comes from a human donor with non-small cell lung cancer.

The CDR3 here reads CASSQAAETAEAFF. The nucleotide sequence reads as follows: TGTGCCAGCAGCCAAGCGGCGGAGACCGCTGAAGCTTTCTTT. The sequence links TRBV14 to TRBJ1-1, with the identity of the D gene unclear. Looking up the germline V gene yields CDR1 SGHDN and CDR2 FVKESK. From the cysteine up to the phenylalanine, the CDR3 has a length of 14 residues. Only CDR3 DNA remains: 42 bases, in frame from the first base. V is reduced by 1 base and J by 6 bases, leaving a spacing of 12 bases between them.